The 20 T cell receptor beta chains reported below all come from one sample, sequenced in a study of cytomegalovirus exposure and HLA in healthy donors. The PCR contained 60 Vbeta and 13 Jbeta primers. TCRdb keeps only in-frame clones here, not all; method: immunoSEQ multiplex PCR. The sample holds about 110,000 clones, around 80% seen once. Sequences were obtained from PBMCs. These receptors were collected from a woman between 35 and 50 years old in good health and CMV-seronegative.

The chain has TRBV5-3 and TRBJ1-1, with 7 nucleotides matching TRBD1. TRBV5-3 is annotated as an ORF whose role is uncertain. The CDR3 consists of 21 residues. V was pared by 2 bases and J by 4 bases, with 26 bases of the junction left unmatched. CDR3: CARSLDTPSRDSLSHGTEAFF. In DNA form, the CDR3 reads TGTGCCAGAAGCTTAGACACACCTTCTCGGGACAGTCTATCTCATGGCACTGAAGCTTTCTTT.

The chain carries TRBV19 and TRBJ2-5; D is undetermined. V lost 3 bases to trimming and J lost 4 bases, with 6 bases between them. Germline assignment: CDR1 LNHDA and CDR2 SQIVND (reference sequence). The CDR3 extends over 12 amino acids. CDR3 loop: CASSILGETQYF. Written as DNA, the CDR3 is TGTGCCAGTAGTATTCTCGGAGAGACCCAGTACTTC. The variable domain in full, completed from reference TRBV19 and TRBJ2-5, reads DGGITQSPKYLFRKEGQNVTLSCEQNLNHDAMYWYRQDPGQGLRLIYYSQIVNDFQKGDIAEGYSVSREKKESFPLTVTSAQKNPTAFYLCASSILGETQYFGPGTRLLVL.

The chain employs TRBV11-2 and TRBJ2-3; 9 bases match TRBD1. The junction had 8 bases not matched to a gene; V was cut back by 1 base and J by 6 bases. The germline V gene has CDR1 SGHAT and CDR2 FQNNGV. There are 16 residues in the CDR3. CDR3 coding DNA: TGTGCCAGCAGCTTAGGAATGGACAGGGGTGGGGATACGCAGTATTTT. Amino acid sequence: CASSLGMDRGGDTQYF.

This chain joins TRBV19 and TRBJ2-5; D perhaps matches TRBD2 (5 bases). Germline CDR1 is LNHDA and CDR2 is SQIVND (reference sequence). The CDR3 consists of 16 residues. V was cut by 5 bases and J by 6 bases, with 22 bases left in between. The CDR3 nucleotides are TGTGCCAGTAGTCCCGGTGGGTCCAGGACGGGAAAGACCCAGTACTTC. Residues: CASSPGGSRTGKTQYF.

This chain joins TRBV5-1 and TRBJ2-5; TRBD2 matches at 13 bases. The V gene's germline CDR1 is SGHRS and CDR2 YFSETQ. The CDR3 contains 16 residues. Trimming cost V 6 bases and J 5 bases; bases outside gene matches: 10. The CDR3 coding sequence is TGCGCCAGCACAGGACTAGCGGGGGCCTCAGCTGAGACCCAGTACTTC. Amino acid sequence: CASTGLAGASAETQYF.

V usage is TRBV5-4 and J usage is TRBJ2-5; no firm D call. CDR1 and CDR2 (germline): SGHNT, YYREEE (reference sequence). This CDR3 is 15 amino acids long. With 4 bases removed from V and 4 bases from J, the gap between germline ends came to 17 bases. The CDR3 protein is CASSPSLGSRETQYF. DNA for the CDR3: TGTGCCAGCAGCCCTTCCCTGGGTAGCCGAGAGACCCAGTACTTC.

The V gene is TRBV19, the J gene TRBJ1-1; D is unclear. Germline loops: CDR1 LNHDA, CDR2 SQIVND (reference sequence). V was shortened by 2 bases and J by 2 bases, with 12 bases between the two germline ends. This CDR3 is 15 amino acids long. The CDR3 spells CASSINGGANTEAFF. DNA for the CDR3: TGTGCCAGTAGTATAAATGGCGGAGCCAACACTGAAGCTTTCTTT.

J is TRBJ2-4 and V is TRBV28, with D perhaps TRBD2 (6 bases). Trimming removed 10 bases from V and 1 base from J, with 14 bases in between. The CDR3 runs to 14 residues. Germline-derived CDR1 and CDR2 are MDHEN and SYDVKM. CDR3 in amino acids: CATHSGVAKNIQYF. The CDR3 DNA reads TGTGCCACCCATAGCGGTGTGGCCAAAAACATTCAGTACTTC.

This rearrangement joins TRBV5-6 to TRBJ2-1; D gene ambiguous. This CDR3 contains 15 residues. Germline V CDR1 and CDR2: SGHDT, YYEEEE. Trimming took 4 bases from V and 1 from J, leaving 12 bases between them. The DNA for the CDR3 is TGTGCCAGCAGCCTATCCGGGTCTTCCTACAATGAGCAGTTCTTC. Translated: CASSLSGSSYNEQFF.

V usage is TRBV28 and J usage is TRBJ1-2; D is possibly TRBD1 (5 bases). The CDR3 runs 14 residues. Trimming took 6 bases from V and 4 from J, leaving 15 bases between them. CDR1 is MDHEN and CDR2 is SYDVKM in the germline V gene. The CDR3 here is CASRLRGNLYGYTF. CDR3 sequence (DNA): TGTGCCAGCAGGTTAAGGGGAAACCTCTATGGCTACACCTTC.

The chain recombines TRBV10-3 with TRBJ2-7, with D tentatively TRBD2 (6 bases). V lost 0 bases to trimming and J lost 4 bases, with 13 bases between them. Germline-derived CDR1 and CDR2 are ENHRY and SYGVKD. CDR3 length equals 15 residues. The chain's CDR3 is CAISESREWGYEQYF. The CDR3, as DNA: TGTGCCATCAGTGAGTCCCGGGAGTGGGGTTACGAGCAGTACTTC.

The J gene is TRBJ1-2, the V gene TRBV7-9; D gene unclear. Looked up from germline, CDR1 is SEHNR and CDR2 is FQNEAQ (reference sequence). The length of the CDR3 is 13 residues. Trimming took 0 bases from V and 5 from J, leaving 7 bases between them. The CDR3 loop is CASSLARGYGYTF. DNA of the CDR3: TGTGCCAGCAGCTTAGCACGGGGATATGGCTACACCTTC.

This clone was seen a handful of times. The rearrangement links TRBV5-1 to TRBJ2-5; 16 bases fit TRBD2. The CDR3 has 17 amino acids. Germline CDR1 reads SGHRS; CDR2 reads YFSETQ. V trimming: 4 bases; J trimming: 2 bases; junction bases outside the gene matches: 5. CDR3 DNA sequence: TGCGCCAGCAGCCAGGGACTAGCGGGGGGGCGTCAAGAGACCCAGTACTTC. Residues: CASSQGLAGGRQETQYF. The whole variable domain, filled in from reference TRBV5-1 and TRBJ2-5, reads KAGVTQTPRYLIKTRGQQVTLSCSPISGHRSVSWYQQTPGQGLQFLFEYFSETQRNKGNFPGRFSGRQFSNSRSEMNVSTLELGDSALYLCASSQGLAGGRQETQYFGPGTRLLVL.

The rearrangement links TRBV5-6 to TRBJ1-1, with TRBD1 as a possible D gene (6 bases). The CDR3 contains 15 residues. Trimming shortened V by 3 bases and J by 5 bases, and 17 bases separated the two germline ends. From germline, CDR1 is SGHDT and CDR2 YYEEEE. The CDR3 is CASSSRDDQGTEAFF. The CDR3 region has the DNA TGTGCCAGCAGCTCCCGAGATGATCAGGGGACTGAAGCTTTCTTT.

The V gene is TRBV7-6, the J gene TRBJ2-2, with 9 bases aligning to TRBD1. CDR1 SGHVS and CDR2 FNYEAQ come from the germline V gene. V was clipped by 1 base and J by 6 bases; unmatched bases: 3. The CDR3 loop spans 15 amino acids. The CDR3 is CASSLEGQGSGELFF. CDR3 coding DNA: TGTGCCAGCAGCTTAGAAGGACAGGGGTCCGGGGAGCTGTTTTTT.

This chain connects TRBV7-2 to TRBJ2-4; 10 bases map to TRBD2. The CDR3 spans 15 residues. The V gene's germline CDR1 is SGHTA and CDR2 FQGNSA. J was trimmed by 3 bases and V by 2 bases; bases with no gene match: 1. Here the CDR3 DNA reads TGTGCCAGCAGCTTAACTAGCGGGGTCAAAAACATTCAGTACTTC. Its protein is CASSLTSGVKNIQYF. The variable domain in full, with the rest retrieved from reference TRBV7-2 and TRBJ2-4, is GAGVSQSPSNKVTEKGKDVELRCDPISGHTALYWYRQSLGQGLEFLIYFQGNSAPDKSGLPSDRFSAERTGGSVSTLTIQRTQQEDSAVYLCASSLTSGVKNIQYFGAGTRLSVL.

The sample holds one count of this clone. The chain has TRBV2 and TRBJ2-2; 10 bases match TRBD2. The germline V gene encodes CDR1 SNHLY and CDR2 FYNNEI. This CDR3 has 16 amino acids. The V and J ends lost 5 bases and 5 bases, in that order; junction bases with no gene match: 8. CDR3 loop: CASSLAGGRRTGELFF. The CDR3, as DNA: TGTGCCAGCAGTTTAGCGGGGGGACGGAGGACCGGGGAGCTGTTTTTT.

This chain connects TRBV5-4 to TRBJ2-5; 10 nucleotides agree with TRBD2. The CDR3 length is 15 residues. The germline V gene encodes CDR1 SGHNT and CDR2 YYREEE (reference sequence). V was pared by 5 bases and J by 5 bases, with 9 bases of the junction left unmatched. This CDR3 is CASSSTGTSAETQYF. Here the CDR3 DNA reads TGTGCCAGCAGTTCTACCGGGACTAGCGCGGAGACCCAGTACTTC.

This rearrangement joins TRBV15 to TRBJ2-5; no definite D call. TRBJ2-7 explains the end of the DNA better; the J call may be wrong. This CDR3 contains 13 residues. From germline, CDR1 is LNHNV and CDR2 YYDKDF (reference sequence). The CDR3: CATSSDTVYEQYF. Here the CDR3 DNA reads TGTGCCACCAGCAGCGACACGGTCTACGAGCAGTACTTC.

The J gene is TRBJ2-5, the V gene TRBV18, with D possibly TRBD2 on 6 matching bases. V lost 6 bases to trimming and J lost 2 bases, with 16 bases between them. From germline, CDR1 is KGHSH and CDR2 LQKENI. The CDR3 totals 15 residues. CDR3 amino acids: CASSPQTGTQETQYF. The CDR3 DNA reads as TGTGCCAGCTCCCCCCAAACCGGGACTCAAGAGACCCAGTACTTC.